Here is one TCR beta chain with its context. Its cognate antigen is unknown. The record originates from a study of T cell responses to AZD1222 COVID-19 vaccine. Study information: Second-dose intervals near 4 or 12 weeks were combined. Study results and caveats: Distributed over spike, vaccine-associated CD4 TCRs predominated at 160-218 and 743-854. Clonal diversity may have been underestimated, and the donors were mostly white British, with more females than males. Among spike-specific TCRs, nearly half reportedly target unmutated variant regions.

Produced via immunoSEQ multiplex PCR; TCRdb's table is partial and in-frame only. The sample includes about 160,000 clones, roughly 86% of them seen just once. Trimming pared 1 base from V and 4 bases from J, leaving 8 bases between. Germline loops: CDR1 SGHTA, CDR2 FQGNSA. The length of the CDR3 is 14 residues. The receptor was isolated from an adult in good health. This chain links TRBV7-2 with TRBJ2-1; D gene unclear. This specimen was peripheral blood, taken on day 0 of AZD1222 vaccination. The CDR3 here is CASSLGAAYNEQFF. The CDR3 coding sequence is TGTGCCAGCAGCTTAGGGGCAGCTTACAATGAGCAGTTCTTC.